This is a list of T cell receptor beta chains from one sample in a study of T cell responses to AZD1222 COVID-19 vaccine. Repertoires were generated with immunoSEQ multiplex PCR, while TCRdb's copy carries only in-frame clones and drops some. The data hold 100,000 or so clones, with about 92% observed a single time. Here the sequenced sample was peripheral blood, taken on day 0 of AZD1222 vaccination. The receptors were sampled from an adult in good health. The conserved cysteine and the conserved F or W are not part of the CDR3 here.

>TRBJ2-1|TRBV5-4
ASSQASSINEQF
>TRBJ2-1|TRBV6-2/TRBV6-3
ASSYGPSGRNEQF
>TRBJ1-2|TRBV6-5
ASSPRGGTGYGYT
>TRBJ2-2|TRBV9
ASSVPAGGATGELF
>TRBJ1-1|TRBV15
ATSRDTMDTEAF
>TRBJ1-2|TRBV19
ASSASTQGSYGYT
>TRBJ2-7|TRBV5-1
ASSRQGRDYEQY
>TRBJ1-2|TRBV4-3
ASSQALQGVLYGYT
>TRBJ1-1|TRBV28
ASSLQRMDTEAF
>TRBJ2-3|TRBV24-1
ATSALGTADTQY
>TRBJ2-7|TRBV7-8
ASSLTSGYEQY
>TRBJ1-2|TRBV19
ASSIRQGNGYT
>TRBJ1-1|TRBV6-6
ASSRAGQNTEAF
>TRBJ1-1|TRBV6-4
ASRIEGGGNAEAF
>TRBJ2-2|TRBV11-1
ASSLHAGGSTGELF
>TRBJ1-1|TRBV6-6
ASSYSRQGNTEAF
>TRBJ2-3|TRBV7-8
ASSLDTSTDTQY
>TRBJ2-1|TRBV19
ASSLRTSGIYNEQF
>TRBJ2-2|TRBV11-3
ASSPRRAGELF
>TRBJ1-3|TRBV9
ASSAGQTSGNTIY
>TRBJ2-6|TRBV30
AWSINAGANVLT
>TRBJ1-2|TRBV9
ASSVDSPNYGYT
>TRBJ2-7|TRBV18
ASSPVGQAYEQY
>TRBJ2-7|TRBV24-1
ATSAPGTGGWEQY
>TRBJ2-1|TRBV19
ASTSLRQLSSYNEQF
>TRBJ2-1|TRBV7-2
ASSLGGGAYNEQF
>TRBJ2-3|TRBV11-2
ASSLVGHSETQY
>TRBJ2-3|TRBV27
ASRRTSGRSDTQY
>TRBJ2-1|TRBV19
ASRQLAGVGYNEQF
>TRBJ1-2|TRBV7-2
ASSLAGQGYSYT
>TRBJ1-1|TRBV18
ASSPSRGGEAF
>TRBJ2-7|TRBV19
ASSTRDRGFPYEQY
>TRBJ1-6|TRBV6-5
ASSRVGGGNSPLH
>TRBJ2-3|TRBV18
ASSIYGGDADTQY
>TRBJ2-2|TRBV28
ASTPPGGRGELF
>TRBJ1-5|TRBV5-6
ASSLLSQYSNQPQH
>TRBJ2-1|TRBV7-9
ASSLGGWDRGEF
>TRBJ2-1|TRBV10-3
AISEGIWDSIYNEQF
>TRBJ2-5|TRBV9
ASSRWGGQETQY
>TRBJ2-7|TRBV4-3
ASSQELAGVSEQY
>TRBJ2-3|TRBV7-2
ASSSQPDTQY
>TRBJ2-1|TRBV20-1
SASYRGSYNEQF
>TRBJ2-1|TRBV6-6
ASSYLGTANEQF
>TRBJ2-1|TRBV27
ASSLGAGTNNEQF
>TRBJ2-1|TRBV3-1/TRBV3-2
ASSQDPGSSYNEQF
>TRBJ1-2|TRBV25-1
ASSAVGGPYGYT
>TRBJ1-2|TRBV30
AWSTGNYGYT
>TRBJ2-3|TRBV18
ASSAARGPTDTQY
>TRBJ2-7|TRBV4-1
ASSQERGQGRWEQY
>TRBJ1-5|TRBV19
ASAPGQFNQPQH
>TRBJ2-5|TRBV27
ASRPAGGLETQY
>TRBJ1-2|TRBV6-5
ASRRTGTNYGYT
>TRBJ1-2|TRBV11-2
ASSPQGNYGYT
>TRBJ1-4|TRBV2
ASGGPHEKLF
>TRBJ1-2|TRBV6-5
ASRGGRDYGYT